This T cell receptor (beta chain) was recorded in a study of OX40 agonist ivuxolimab in advanced cancers. The wider study: Therapy given before enrollment (anti-PD-1, anti-PD-L1 or anti-CTLA-4) was allowed, and under 45% had some.

Regarding the study as a whole: On average, CD8+ T cells showed a greater number of expanded clones than CD4+.

This CDR3 is 15 amino acids long. Germline V gives CDR1 SGHAT, CDR2 FQNNGV. With 4 bases removed from V and 4 bases from J, the gap between germline ends came to 16 bases. Produced via immunoSEQ multiplex PCR; TCRdb's table is partial and in-frame only. This table has 55,000 to 80,000 clones, roughly four fifths appearing once. The count of this clone is one. Its specificity is not known. Specimen: CD4+ or CD8+ T cells sorted from blood, collected in a trial of the OX40 agonist ivuxolimab. The gene calls are TRBV11-2 and TRBJ1-2; D uncertain. The clonotype comes from an adult with an advanced solid tumor such as melanoma, head and neck, liver or kidney cancer. Written as DNA, the CDR3 is TGTGCCAGCAGCTCGACCGTAAATTCCTTCTATGGCTACACCTTC. It encodes CASSSTVNSFYGYTF.